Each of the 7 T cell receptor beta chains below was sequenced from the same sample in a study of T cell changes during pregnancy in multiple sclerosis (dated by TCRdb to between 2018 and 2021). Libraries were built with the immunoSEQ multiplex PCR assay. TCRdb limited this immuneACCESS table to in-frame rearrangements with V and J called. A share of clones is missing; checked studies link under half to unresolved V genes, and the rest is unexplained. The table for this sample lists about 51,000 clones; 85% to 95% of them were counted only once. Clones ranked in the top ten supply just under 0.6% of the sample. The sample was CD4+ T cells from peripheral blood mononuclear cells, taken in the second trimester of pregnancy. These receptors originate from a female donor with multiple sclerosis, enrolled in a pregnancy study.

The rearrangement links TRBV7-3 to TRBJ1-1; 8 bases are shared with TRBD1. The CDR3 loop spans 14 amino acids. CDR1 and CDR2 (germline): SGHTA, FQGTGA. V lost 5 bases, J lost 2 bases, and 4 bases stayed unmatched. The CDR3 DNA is TGTGCCAGCAGCATCGGACAGGGTAACACTGAAGCTTTCTTT. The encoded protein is CASSIGQGNTEAFF.

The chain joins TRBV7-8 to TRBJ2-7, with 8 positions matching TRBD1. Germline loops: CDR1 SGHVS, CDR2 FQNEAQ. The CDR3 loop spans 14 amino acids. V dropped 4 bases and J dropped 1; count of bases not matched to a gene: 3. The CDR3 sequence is CASSSGTGSYEQYF. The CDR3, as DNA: TGTGCCAGCAGCTCCGGGACAGGTTCCTACGAGCAGTACTTC.

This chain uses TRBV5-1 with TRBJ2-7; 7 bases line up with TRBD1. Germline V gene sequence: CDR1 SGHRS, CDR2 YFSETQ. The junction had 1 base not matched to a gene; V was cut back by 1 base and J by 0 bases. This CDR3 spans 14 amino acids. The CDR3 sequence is CASSLRDSSYEQYF. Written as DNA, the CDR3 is TGCGCCAGCAGCTTGAGGGACAGCTCCTACGAGCAGTACTTC. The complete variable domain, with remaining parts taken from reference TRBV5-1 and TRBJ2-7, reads KAGVTQTPRYLIKTRGQQVTLSCSPISGHRSVSWYQQTPGQGLQFLFEYFSETQRNKGNFPGRFSGRQFSNSRSEMNVSTLELGDSALYLCASSLRDSSYEQYFGPGTRLTVT.

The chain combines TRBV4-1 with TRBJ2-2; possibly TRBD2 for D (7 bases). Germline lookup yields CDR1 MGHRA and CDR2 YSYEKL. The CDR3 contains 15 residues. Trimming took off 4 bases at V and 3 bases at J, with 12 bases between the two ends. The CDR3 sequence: CASSRGGSDTGELFF. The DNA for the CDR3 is TGCGCCAGCAGCCGGGGGGGCTCGGACACCGGGGAGCTGTTTTTT.

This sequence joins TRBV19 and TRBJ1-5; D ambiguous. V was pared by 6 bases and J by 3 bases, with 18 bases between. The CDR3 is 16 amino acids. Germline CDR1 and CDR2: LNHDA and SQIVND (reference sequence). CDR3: CASSPWTVFDNQPQHF. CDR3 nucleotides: TGTGCCAGTAGCCCTTGGACTGTCTTTGACAATCAGCCCCAGCATTTT.

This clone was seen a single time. Written as DNA, the CDR3 is TGTGCCAGTAGTATAGGGTCCAGGGTGGGAGGTGAGCAGTTCTTC. It is translated as CASSIGSRVGGEQFF. The genes are TRBV19 and TRBJ2-1; possible D gene TRBD2, 6 bases. The CDR3 runs 15 residues. Germline CDR1 is LNHDA and CDR2 is SQIVND (reference sequence). Trimming pared 1 base from V and 9 bases from J, leaving 16 bases between.

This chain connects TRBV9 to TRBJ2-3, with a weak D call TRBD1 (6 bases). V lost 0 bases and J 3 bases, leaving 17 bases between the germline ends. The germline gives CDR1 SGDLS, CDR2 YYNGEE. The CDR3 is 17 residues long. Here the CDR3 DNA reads TGTGCCAGCAGCGTAGGTGGTGGCAGGGGTCGGACAGATACGCAGTATTTT. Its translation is CASSVGGGRGRTDTQYF.